The next 9 T cell receptor beta chains were all read from a single sample in a study of T cell responses to AZD1222 COVID-19 vaccine. Assay: immunoSEQ multiplex PCR; the TCRdb copy retains only in-frame clones and omits some. The data show roughly 50,000 clones, 75% to 90% seen once. The sequenced sample was peripheral blood, obtained 28 days after the second AZD1222 dose. The receptors come from an adult who received the AZD1222 COVID-19 vaccine.

The V and J genes are TRBV11-2 and TRBJ2-7, with a tentative D call TRBD1 (6 bases). Between the trimmed V and J ends, which lost 5 bases and 2 bases, there was a span of 10 bases. The CDR3 is 13 amino acids. Germline-derived CDR1 and CDR2 are SGHAT and FQNNGV. Written as DNA, the CDR3 is TGTGCCAGCAGCGAGAACAGGGCCTACGAGCAGTACTTC. Amino acid sequence: CASSENRAYEQYF.

This rearrangement joins TRBV5-4 to TRBJ2-5; no reliable D call. This CDR3 spans 11 amino acids. Germline CDR1 and CDR2: SGHNT and YYREEE (reference sequence). V lost 4 bases to trimming and J lost 3 bases, with 4 bases between them. The CDR3 DNA reads TGTGCCAGCAGCCTAGAAGAGACCCAGTACTTC. This gives the protein CASSLEETQYF.

The V and J genes are TRBV10-1 and TRBJ1-1; 7 positions match TRBD1. Germline assignment: CDR1 WNHNN and CDR2 SYGVQD (reference sequence). There are 14 residues in the CDR3. V trimming: 6 bases; J trimming: 2 bases; junction bases outside the gene matches: 6. The CDR3 DNA sequence: TGCGCCAGCAGCCGGGACAGCTCTAACACTGAAGCTTTCTTT. It translates to CASSRDSSNTEAFF.

Written as DNA, the CDR3 is TGTGCCAGCAGCGTAGAGAAGGGGTTGTATGGCTACACCTTC. It is translated as CASSVEKGLYGYTF. J is TRBJ1-2 and V is TRBV9; maybe TRBD1 (5 bases). The germline V gene has CDR1 SGDLS and CDR2 YYNGEE. The CDR3 extends over 14 amino acids. Trimming removed 0 bases from V and 5 bases from J, with 11 bases in between.

The gene calls are TRBV7-2 and TRBJ2-7; 13 nucleotides agree with TRBD2. The length of the CDR3 is 18 residues. Germline CDR1 SGHTA, CDR2 FQGNSA. J gave up 0 bases and V 5 bases, and 10 bases lay outside the gene matches. The CDR3 DNA is TGTGCCAGCAGCCCCCGGACTAGCGGGAGAACCCACTCCTACGAGCAGTACTTC. This translates into CASSPRTSGRTHSYEQYF.

V is TRBV20-1 and J is TRBJ2-4; D uncertain. The CDR3 extends over 13 amino acids. CDR1 and CDR2 (germline): DFQATT, SNEGSKA (reference sequence). V lost 3 bases, J lost 4 bases, and 10 bases lay in between. Written as DNA, the CDR3 is TGCAGTGCTAGTGGTGTGACAAAAAACATTCAGTACTTC. This gives the protein CSASGVTKNIQYF.

This clone was detected only once. The chain links TRBV6-2 or TRBV6-3 to TRBJ2-3; no clear D. Trimming left V 0 bases short and J 2 bases short, with 9 bases between. The length of the CDR3 is 15 residues. Germline CDR1 reads MNHEY; CDR2 reads SVGEGT. The CDR3 DNA follows: TGTGCCAGCAGTTACTCGAGCATCGTCACAGATACGCAGTATTTT. This codes for CASSYSSIVTDTQYF.

The chain recombines TRBV6-5 with TRBJ1-5, with TRBD1 identical over 10 bases. Unmatched junction bases numbered 7, after V lost 4 bases and J lost 7 bases. CDR3 length equals 15 residues. The germline gives CDR1 MNHEY, CDR2 SVGAGI. The CDR3 loop is CASSSATGGRQPQHF. As DNA, the CDR3 is TGTGCCAGCAGTTCTGCGACAGGGGGCCGGCAGCCCCAGCATTTT.

This clone was seen only a few times. This rearrangement joins TRBV4-1 to TRBJ2-7; weak D call: TRBD2 (5 bases). The length of the CDR3 is 13 residues. Germline V gives CDR1 MGHRA, CDR2 YSYEKL. Trimming left V 0 bases short and J 4 bases short, with 7 bases between. CDR3 DNA: TGCGCCAGCAGCCAAGATTCGGGGTACGAGCAGTACTTC. This encodes CASSQDSGYEQYF.